This note documents a single T cell receptor (beta chain) sequence. Its antigen is unknown. One junction end disagrees with the germline gene, perhaps due to a read error. In germline, CDR1 is SSHAT, CDR2 FNYEAQ (reference sequence). The CDR3 has 13 residues. This record belongs to a study of T cells in Graves' hyperthyroidism and ophthalmopathy. Study-wide findings and caveats: Ophthalmopathy prediction by the model preceded onset by a median about 6 months.

From RNA transcripts, TCR beta CDR3 regions were amplified. Carried out on the TCR CDR3, a first-round RT-PCR used the HTBI primer set. TCRdb fed the multiplex PCR reads into MiXCR, producing one record per CDR3 protein. The sample has a few hundred thousand distinct CDR3 sequences, 16% seen once; the top ten hold about 3.5%. For the diagnoses, clinical symptoms, serum thyroxine and TRAb, thyroid ultrasound and orbital computed tomography were used. The rearrangement links TRBV7-7 to TRBJ1-6, with a weak D call TRBD1 (6 bases). Sequencing was performed on blood. This TCR was sampled from a woman in her 40s with Graves' ophthalmopathy. The CDR3 DNA reads TGTGCTAGCAGCCGGGACATGGCTTCACCCCTCCACTTT. This sequence encodes CASSRDMASPLHF.